The clone carrying this T cell receptor delta chain was found a few times. These data belong to a study of gamma-delta T cells after stem cell transplantation. TCRdb re-analyzed the RT-PCR reads via CATT. Of 2,500 or so delta-chain clones in the sample, 15% to 25% are singletons; the top ten hold under 30%. The sample was gamma-delta T cells. The clonotype comes from a human donor. It is not recorded whose cells these are; they may come from a transplant donor.

This chain's CDR3 is CACDPVKGDTLDLSWDTRQMFF. The CDR3 bases are TGTGCCTGTGACCCCGTAAAGGGGGATACGCTCGACCTATCTTGGGACACCCGACAGATGTTTTTC. The chain uses TRDV2 and TRDJ3, with TRDD3 identical over 10 bases. The CDR3 contains 22 residues. The germline CDR1 and CDR2 sequences are GEAIGNYY and EKD. V dropped 3 bases and J dropped 4; count of bases not matched to a gene: 20.